A single sample is the source of the 7 T cell receptor beta chains below, sequenced in a study of blood T cell repertoires in COVID-19. TCRdb's table, derived via immunoSEQ multiplex PCR, lists solely in-frame clones and lacks some. The sample has around 70,000 clones, around 80% seen once. Sequencing was done on a sample of peripheral blood. The receptors were gathered from a man aged 45 to 65 with COVID-19, enrolled during active disease.

The rearrangement uses TRBV12-3 or TRBV12-4 and TRBJ1-1; D call uncertain. The CDR3 is 13 residues long. The V end lost 8 bases, the J end lost 4 bases, and 14 bases lay between the germline ends. Written as DNA, the CDR3 is TGTGCCAGCTCCGTGGCTGCCGTCACTGAAGCTTTCTTT. Its translation: CASSVAAVTEAFF.

The gene calls are TRBV12-3 or TRBV12-4 and TRBJ2-1; tentatively, D is TRBD2 (5 bases). This CDR3 is 13 amino acids long. The V gene lost 4 bases and the J gene lost 4 bases, with 8 bases spanning the gap. The CDR3 DNA is TGTGCCAGCAGTTCGGGGAATTACAATGAGCAGTTCTTC. Translated, it gives CASSSGNYNEQFF.

The chain carries TRBV6-4 and TRBJ2-1; TRBD2 matches at 8 bases. Germline V gene sequence: CDR1 MRHNA, CDR2 SNTAGT. The trim removed 2 bases at V and 2 bases at J, leaving 2 bases unmatched. The CDR3 has 15 residues. DNA of the CDR3: TGTGCCAGCAGTGACGTAGCGGGGACCTACAATGAGCAGTTCTTC. Its translation is CASSDVAGTYNEQFF.

This clone was seen once. The V gene is TRBV3-1 (or the pseudogene TRBV3-2), the J gene TRBJ2-7; 11 nucleotides agree with TRBD2. The CDR3 runs 14 residues. The ends lost 4 bases at V and 5 bases at J; junction bases unmatched: 4. Germline CDR1 and CDR2: LGHDT and YNNKEL (reference sequence). The CDR3 spells CASSRLAGTHEQYF. The CDR3 bases are TGTGCCAGCAGCCGACTAGCGGGAACCCACGAGCAGTACTTC.

The table lists this clone with a count of one. The rearrangement links TRBV9 to TRBJ1-3; D is undetermined. V dropped 4 bases and J dropped 4 bases, with 18 bases sitting between them. Germline V CDR1 and CDR2: SGDLS, YYNGEE. The CDR3 spans 16 residues. The DNA of the CDR3 is TGTGCCAGCAGCCCGGACCCGGGAACCTCCGGAAACACCATATATTTT. Translated, it gives CASSPDPGTSGNTIYF.

The rearrangement joins TRBV27 to TRBJ1-5; 7 bases agree with TRBD1. This CDR3 is built from 14 residues. The V gene end was trimmed by 6 bases and the J gene end by 7 bases; junction bases not matched to a gene: 9. Germline CDR1 MNHEY, CDR2 SMNVEV (reference sequence). CDR3: CASSPGGTEQPQHF. Written as DNA, the CDR3 is TGTGCCAGCAGCCCAGGGGGAACCGAACAGCCCCAGCATTTT.

This clone was detected only a few times. Other DNA sequences in this sample translate to the same CDR3. V and J are TRBV5-4 and TRBJ1-2; 7 nucleotides agree with TRBD1. The CDR3 is 14 residues long. Germline V gene lookup returns CDR1 SGHNT and CDR2 YYREEE (reference sequence). J gave up 0 bases and V 4 bases, and 3 bases lay outside the gene matches. CDR3 in DNA: TGTGCCAGCAGCCTGGGGACAGCTAACTATGGCTACACCTTC. Encoded protein: CASSLGTANYGYTF.